These 2 T cell receptor beta chains were all obtained from the same sample, sequenced in a study of molecular identifiers for immune sequencing clone quantification. Via MiXCR, TCRdb re-called the PCR reads, giving one row per CDR3 protein. The table includes 45,000 to 55,000 distinct CDR3 sequences, roughly 38% detected once. Sequencing was done on a sample of naive CD8+ T cells from blood, with Jurkat cell RNA spiked in. Subset given: FACS-sorted CD8+CD4-CCR7+CD45RA+ naive T cells. All receptors derive from a human donor in good health. Some libraries in this study had Jurkat cell RNA spiked in.

This clonotype was counted ten times or more. The chain uses TRBV20-1 and TRBJ2-3; no clear D. V was cut by 5 bases and J by 2 bases, with 11 bases left in between. Germline assignment: CDR1 DFQATT and CDR2 SNEGSKA (reference sequence). The CDR3 contains 13 residues. Here the CDR3 reads CSAGRENTDTQYF. The DNA of the CDR3 is TGCAGTGCTGGTAGAGAGAACACAGATACGCAGTATTTT.

This clonotype was picked up many times. This rearrangement joins TRBV7-3 to TRBJ2-7; D is undetermined. V shed 5 bases and J shed 0 bases, with 14 bases lying between them. CDR1 is SGHTA and CDR2 is FQGTGA in the germline V gene. The length of the CDR3 is 15 residues. In nucleotides, the CDR3 is TGTGCCAGCAGCCCCGGGCTCGGAGACTCCTACGAGCAGTACTTC. Residues: CASSPGLGDSYEQYF.